This section outlines one TCR beta chain sequence together with its context. Its antigen is unidentified. Second-dose groups at about 4 or about 12 weeks were pooled. These data originate in a study of T cell responses to AZD1222 COVID-19 vaccine. Study-wide results and caveats: The peak T cell response came first, and repertoires were sampled only after it.

CDR1 and CDR2 from the germline V gene are SGHAT and FQNNGV. V lost 5 bases, J lost 4 bases, and 7 bases lay in between. CDR3 length equals 12 residues. Measured with immunoSEQ multiplex PCR; TCRdb has only the in-frame clones, and not every one. The sample carries over 120,000 clones, about 86% recorded once. This receptor was obtained from an adult who received the AZD1222 COVID-19 vaccine. The rearrangement uses TRBV11-2 and TRBJ2-3; the D gene is possibly TRBD2 (5 bases). The sample in question was peripheral blood, obtained 28 days after the second AZD1222 dose. The CDR3 loop is CASSLAADTQYF. The CDR3, as DNA: TGTGCCAGCAGCCTAGCCGCAGATACGCAGTATTTT.